These 16 T cell receptor beta chains were sequenced from one sample in a study of OX40 agonist ivuxolimab in advanced cancers. Assay used: immunoSEQ multiplex PCR; TCRdb lists only in-frame clones, some missing. This sample has around 56,000 clones, with less than 85% found just once. This specimen was CD4+ or CD8+ T cells sorted from blood, taken in a trial of the OX40 agonist ivuxolimab. The receptors shown here come from an adult with an advanced solid tumor such as melanoma, head and neck, liver or kidney cancer.

This clone appeared once. CDR3 region: CASSRQGSLGTEAFF. CDR3 DNA: TGTGCCAGCAGCCGACAGGGTAGTTTGGGGACTGAAGCTTTCTTT. V is TRBV4-2 and J is TRBJ1-1; 7 bases fit TRBD1. This CDR3 comprises 15 residues. The germline gives CDR1 LGHNA, CDR2 YNFKEQ. With 4 bases clipped from V and 5 bases from J, the junction kept 10 bases outside the gene matches.

The chain carries TRBV6-6 and TRBJ2-1; no reliable D call. V shed 5 bases and J shed 6 bases, with 17 bases lying between them. The germline V gene encodes CDR1 MNHNY and CDR2 SVGAGI (reference sequence). The CDR3 totals 15 residues. The chain's CDR3 is CASSPDGGVGNEQFF. Here the CDR3 DNA reads TGTGCCAGCAGTCCGGACGGTGGAGTTGGCAATGAGCAGTTCTTC.

Of note for this clone: A far larger clone is a single base away, which makes a read error likely. Other nucleotide sequences in the sample specify the same CDR3. The chain uses TRBV9 and TRBJ1-1, with D perhaps matching TRBD1 (6 bases). The CDR3 covers 15 residues. Germline V gene sequence: CDR1 SGDLS, CDR2 YYNGEE. Between the trimmed V and J ends, which lost 0 bases and 4 bases, there was a span of 13 bases. CDR3: CASSVVGGAGTEAFF. The DNA of the CDR3 is TGTGCCAGCAGCGTAGTGGGGGGGGCGGGCACTGAAGCTTTCTTT.

J is TRBJ1-2 and V is TRBV7-8; unclear D gene. The V gene's germline CDR1 is SGHVS and CDR2 FQNEAQ. The CDR3 runs to 17 residues. Trimming cost V 0 bases and J 8 bases, with 22 bases left between them. CDR3 nucleotides: TGTGCCAGCAGCTTAGCGTCATTGGACCGGCCAAGTGGGGGCTACACCTTC. This encodes CASSLASLDRPSGGYTF.

The chain couples TRBV7-6 to TRBJ2-7; D gene unclear. V gave up 1 base and J gave up 7 bases, with 5 bases separating them. Germline CDR1 SGHVS, CDR2 FNYEAQ. This CDR3 is built from 11 residues. The CDR3 sequence: CASSLEYEQYF. The DNA of the CDR3 is TGTGCCAGCAGCTTAGAGTATGAGCAGTACTTC.

The gene calls are TRBV2 and TRBJ2-1, with 10 bases fitting TRBD2. The CDR3 extends over 16 amino acids. With 6 bases clipped from V and 0 bases from J, the junction kept 5 bases outside the gene matches. Looked up from germline, CDR1 is SNHLY and CDR2 is FYNNEI. The CDR3 DNA reads as TGTGCCAGCAGCCCTACTAGCGGGATCTCCTACAATGAGCAGTTCTTC. Translating it yields CASSPTSGISYNEQFF.

This rearrangement joins TRBV15 to TRBJ1-5, with 8 bases that match TRBD1. Germline V gene sequence: CDR1 LNHNV, CDR2 YYDKDF (reference sequence). V lost 5 bases and J lost 2; bases outside the gene matches: 5. The CDR3 is 15 amino acids. CDR3 in amino acids: CATSQGANGNQPQHF. CDR3 bases: TGTGCCACCAGCCAGGGGGCGAATGGCAATCAGCCCCAGCATTTT.

The chain links TRBV2 to TRBJ2-3; D could derive from TRBD1 or TRBD2 (6 bases each). Germline CDR1 SNHLY, CDR2 FYNNEI. The CDR3 length is 13 residues. V dropped 3 bases and J dropped 6 bases, with 10 bases sitting between them. The CDR3 loop reads CASSDVGGDTQYF. The DNA for the CDR3 is TGTGCCAGCAGTGATGTCGGGGGCGATACGCAGTATTTT.

V usage is TRBV5-1 and J usage is TRBJ1-1, with 8 nucleotides matching TRBD1. The J segment lost 3 bases and the V segment lost 4 bases, leaving 8 bases of the junction unmatched. Germline assignment: CDR1 SGHRS and CDR2 YFSETQ. The CDR3 is 15 residues long. The CDR3 nucleotides are TGCGCCAGCAGCCCTGACAGGGGCGCGCACACTGAAGCTTTCTTT. Translated: CASSPDRGAHTEAFF.

J is TRBJ1-2 and V is TRBV6-5; 7 nucleotides align to TRBD1. The CDR3 consists of 12 residues. The junction had 8 bases not matched to a gene; V was cut back by 10 bases and J by 6 bases. Germline-derived CDR1 and CDR2 are MNHEY and SVGAGI. As DNA, the CDR3 is TGTGCCACCCGGCCCACAGGGGATGGCTACACCTTC. Translated: CATRPTGDGYTF.

CDR3 sequence reads: CASSVGQGGYGYTF. The CDR3, as DNA: TGCGCCAGCAGCGTCGGACAGGGGGGCTATGGCTACACCTTC. The J gene is TRBJ1-2, the V gene TRBV5-1; 10 bases map to TRBD1. J gave up 4 bases and V 4 bases, and 4 bases lay outside the gene matches. This CDR3 is built from 14 residues. From germline, CDR1 is SGHRS and CDR2 YFSETQ.

V and J are TRBV23-1 and TRBJ2-2; the D is unclear. TRBV23-1 is annotated as an ORF whose role is uncertain. The CDR3 covers 17 residues. V lost 0 bases and J lost 0, with 11 bases in between. CDR3 sequence reads: CASSQSAAGTNTGELFF. The CDR3, as DNA: TGCGCCAGCAGTCAATCCGCGGCAGGTACGAACACCGGGGAGCTGTTTTTT.

The gene calls are TRBV7-3 and TRBJ1-1, with D possibly TRBD1 on 6 matching bases. Germline lookup yields CDR1 SGHTA and CDR2 FQGTGA. The CDR3 is 17 amino acids. Trimming left V 11 bases short and J 0 bases short, with 25 bases between. The CDR3 DNA sequence: TGTGCCTGGGGATCAGACAGGTTTGCTCTAATGAACACTGAAGCTTTCTTT. The encoded protein is CAWGSDRFALMNTEAFF.

V is TRBV6-1 and J is TRBJ2-1; 11 bases are a match to TRBD2. From germline, CDR1 is MNHNS and CDR2 SASEGT. Trimming cost V 8 bases and J 7 bases; bases outside gene matches: 10. The CDR3 length is 15 residues. The CDR3 spells CASASGTSGLNEQFF. The CDR3, as DNA: TGTGCCAGCGCTTCCGGGACTAGCGGTTTAAATGAGCAGTTCTTC.

CDR3 in amino acids: CASSLEPRSEKLFF. In nucleotides, the CDR3 is TGTGCCAGCAGCTTAGAGCCAAGGAGTGAAAAACTGTTTTTT. The chain has TRBV7-8 and TRBJ1-4, with no clear D. With 1 base removed from V and 7 bases from J, the gap between germline ends came to 10 bases. The CDR3 contains 14 residues. Germline-derived CDR1 and CDR2 are SGHVS and FQNEAQ.

This clone was seen a few times. The chain combines TRBV28 with TRBJ1-2; D is possibly TRBD1 (5 bases). V was shortened by 7 bases and J by 4 bases, with 16 bases between the two germline ends. This CDR3 has 14 amino acids. Germline loops: CDR1 MDHEN, CDR2 SYDVKM. CDR3 sequence: CASTMRGPSYGYTF. The CDR3 DNA reads TGTGCCAGCACGATGAGGGGACCCAGCTATGGCTACACCTTC.